Listed here are 10 T cell receptor beta chains from one sample, sequenced in a study of control samples from healthy donors and cancer patients. Generated by immunoSEQ multiplex PCR, the TCRdb table keeps only in-frame clones and is missing some. The sample consists of around 130,000 clones, roughly 86% of them appearing once. Sequencing was carried out using PBMCs. These receptors originate from a man aged 50 or older with head and neck cancer.

The rearrangement joins TRBV6-6 to TRBJ1-2; D ambiguous. Germline V gives CDR1 MNHNY, CDR2 SVGAGI (reference sequence). The germline V and J ends were trimmed by 2 bases and 0 bases, with 4 bases remaining between them. CDR3 length: 13 amino acids. The CDR3 here is CASSYGANYGYTF. The CDR3 DNA follows: TGTGCCAGCAGTTACGGGGCTAACTATGGCTACACCTTC.

The rearrangement uses TRBV4-1 and TRBJ1-2, with TRBD1 as a possible D gene (5 bases). The CDR3 runs 15 residues. Germline values: CDR1 MGHRA, CDR2 YSYEKL. V was pared by 1 base and J by 8 bases, with 17 bases between. The CDR3 protein is CASSQVWTSAGGYTF. The DNA of the CDR3 is TGCGCCAGCAGCCAAGTCTGGACCTCCGCAGGGGGCTACACCTTC.

The rearrangement joins TRBV5-1 to TRBJ1-2; 10 positions agree with TRBD1. The CDR3 has 15 amino acids. Germline CDR1 reads SGHRS; CDR2 reads YFSETQ. V shed 3 bases and J 4 bases; nucleotides not matched to a gene: 6. The CDR3 loop is CASSSRDRGIYGYTF. The CDR3 bases are TGCGCCAGCAGCTCCCGGGACAGGGGAATCTATGGCTACACCTTC.

The CDR3: CATSDLPGYEQYF. The CDR3 DNA sequence: TGTGCCACCAGTGATTTGCCAGGGTACGAGCAGTACTTC. The J gene is TRBJ2-7, the V gene TRBV24-1, with D perhaps matching TRBD1 (5 bases). Trimming removed 0 bases from V and 4 bases from J, with 6 bases in between. The CDR3 extends over 13 amino acids. Germline V gene lookup returns CDR1 KGHDR and CDR2 SFDVKD.

This chain connects TRBV28 to TRBJ1-2; TRBD1 might be the D (6 bases). The CDR3 has 15 amino acids. Germline CDR1 MDHEN, CDR2 SYDVKM. The V end lost 6 bases, the J end lost 7 bases, and 21 bases lay between the germline ends. The CDR3 bases are TGTGCCAGCAGCTCCAGGACAGCCTCCTACCCTGGCTACACCTTC. It codes for CASSSRTASYPGYTF.

The chain links TRBV5-5 to TRBJ2-7; 11 bases map to TRBD2. The CDR3 is 18 amino acids. The V gene end was trimmed by 5 bases and the J gene end by 6 bases; junction bases not matched to a gene: 19. Germline lookup yields CDR1 SGHKS and CDR2 YYEKEE (reference sequence). This CDR3 is CASSRNEGGTSGRFEQYF. DNA of the CDR3: TGTGCCAGCAGTCGAAACGAGGGAGGCACTAGCGGGAGATTCGAGCAGTACTTC.

J is TRBJ1-6 and V is TRBV7-9; no firm D call. CDR1 is SEHNR, CDR2 FQNEAQ, per germline (reference sequence). Deletions cut 3 bases from V and 8 bases from J, with 8 bases between. CDR3 length: 13 residues. The CDR3 nucleotides read TGTGCCAGCAGCTTGGGATGGGATTCACCCCTCCACTTT. The encoded protein is CASSLGWDSPLHF.

The chain combines TRBV7-9 with TRBJ2-7, with TRBD1 matching over 9 bases. Germline V lookup: CDR1 SEHNR, CDR2 FQNEAQ (reference sequence). The CDR3 loop spans 18 amino acids. The V segment lost 5 bases and the J segment 3 bases; nucleotides outside the gene matches: 17. The CDR3 region is CASSPGQGPPFNRYEQYF. CDR3 in DNA: TGTGCCAGCAGCCCCGGACAGGGGCCCCCATTTAATCGCTACGAGCAGTACTTC.

The chain links TRBV9 to TRBJ2-5, with D possibly called TRBD1 or TRBD2 (5 bases each). Germline V gene sequence: CDR1 SGDLS, CDR2 YYNGEE. The germline V and J ends were trimmed by 3 bases and 5 bases, with 14 bases remaining between them. CDR3 length: 14 amino acids. The CDR3 region is CASSGPVREETQYF. As DNA, the CDR3 is TGTGCCAGCAGCGGTCCTGTCAGGGAGGAGACCCAGTACTTC. The full variable domain, in which reference TRBV9 and TRBJ2-5 provide the parts outside the CDR3, is DSGVTQTPKHLITATGQRVTLRCSPRSGDLSVYWYQQSLDQGLQFLIQYYNGEERAKGNILERFSAQQFPDLHSELNLSSLELGDSALYFCASSGPVREETQYFGPGTRLLVL.

The V and J genes are TRBV28 and TRBJ1-1, with 8 bases identical to TRBD1. The J segment lost 5 bases and the V segment lost 4 bases, leaving 9 bases of the junction unmatched. CDR3 length: 15 amino acids. Per the germline V gene, CDR1 is MDHEN and CDR2 is SYDVKM. The CDR3 DNA reads TGTGCCAGCAGTTCTCAGGGGGCGCCGGGGACTGAAGCTTTCTTT. Residues: CASSSQGAPGTEAFF.